This TCR beta chain originates from a study of blood T cell repertoires in COVID-19 (dated by TCRdb to the early 2020s). Regarding the complete study: The collaborator samples originated in the United States, Italy and Spain and spanned the acute and convalescent phases of COVID-19. The prospective study material was composed of cDNA or gDNA derived from T cells, B-cell-depleted T cells, or PBMCs. Deeply sampled blood TCRbeta repertoires from subjects exposed to, actively infected with, or recovered from COVID-19 were included in the dataset. A freely available public database, intended as a resource for researchers studying the immune response to SARS-CoV-2, is where the repertoires were released. The samples were drawn from two sources: the first 160 participants of the ongoing ImmuneRACE study, and over 1,000 subjects contributed by 6 global collaborators. Sample metadata almost always included a de-identified subject ID, COVID-19 status, age in years and sex. Where HLA class I and class II types were available, the types were taken from metadata supplied by the sample provider, not from assay-based typing. Paper-wide results and their limitations: The quantity of clinical and demographic metadata differed by source and by participant and was supplied without curation.

TCRbeta CDR3 regions were amplified from genomic DNA by means of the immunoSEQ Assay, a bias-controlled multiplex PCR. As for the authors' bioinformatics: The number of nucleated cells in each sample was estimated from the amplification of reference gene primers within the assay. To quantify the absolute abundance of each unique TCRbeta CDR3 rearrangement, sequence reads were collapsed and filtered. For each sample, productive Simpson clonality was calculated as the square root of Simpson's diversity index across productive rearrangements. Imported from immuneACCESS, the table was reduced by TCRdb to in-frame sequences with V and J called. These copies leave out some clones; in studies compared against another copy, an unresolved V gene accounts for under half, and the cause of the remainder is not known. V, J and clone size were drawn from that table, and D and trimming were deduced from the DNA. A total of approximately 290,000 clones appear in this sample, 75% to 90% of them only once. The top ten hold more than 2% of the sample.

V is clipped by 4 bases and J by 2 bases, and the sequence between their germline boundaries is 8 bases long. The germline V gene (reference sequence) specifies LGHDT as CDR1 and YNNKEL as CDR2. The CDR3 has 14 amino acids, counting the end cysteine and phenylalanine. Of all the DNA, just the CDR3 is kept, 42 bases in frame from base 1. Each collaborating institution followed its own protocols to collect whole blood in K2EDTA tubes. For TCRbeta analysis, collaborators shipped samples in one of three forms: frozen whole blood, isolated PBMCs, or DNA extracted from either of those sample types. In the case of this clone: No cognate antigen has been identified for it. There are no base qualities to consult, and no much larger clone falls within one base.

Sequencing was performed on peripheral blood. The receptor chain draws on TRBV3-1 (or the pseudogene TRBV3-2) and TRBJ2-2; TRBD2 is a possible D gene, resting on 6 matching bases. This receptor was obtained from a young man with active or convalescent COVID-19. The CDR3 region has the sequence CASSLGLNTGELFF. Here is the DNA: TGTGCCAGCAGCCTGGGACTTAACACCGGGGAGCTGTTTTTT.